Following are 15 T cell receptor beta chains from one sample sequenced in a study of blood T cells in healthy people across ages. Alongside a J-beta primer mix, a sample-barcoded 5' primer served in a second PCR lasting about 7 to 12 cycles. Each CDR3 protein gets one entry after TCRdb re-called the 5' RACE reads with MiXCR. Here the sample spans some 930,000 distinct CDR3 sequences, about 29% being singletons. Separately, the same data were catalogued under a study of T cells of mothers and their children.

The specimen sequenced was blood. Every receptor here comes from a middle-aged woman in good health.

This chain joins TRBV28 and TRBJ2-1, with 10 bases lining up with TRBD2. Trimming at V came to 5 bases and at J to 0 bases, leaving 4 bases not matched to a gene. The germline V gene has CDR1 MDHEN and CDR2 SYDVKM. The CDR3 runs 16 residues. CDR3 nucleotides: TGTGCCAGCAGTAGTAGCGGGGGGATCTCCTACAATGAGCAGTTCTTC. Its translation: CASSSSGGISYNEQFF.

This rearrangement joins TRBV3-1 to TRBJ2-2; 9 bases fit TRBD2. Unmatched junction bases numbered 5, after V lost 4 bases and J lost 5 bases. The CDR3 loop spans 15 amino acids. Germline V CDR1 and CDR2: LGHDT, YNNKEL (reference sequence). The CDR3 loop is CASSRSGGGTGELFF. For the CDR3, the DNA is TGTGCCAGCAGCCGTAGCGGGGGAGGAACCGGGGAGCTGTTTTTT.

As to this clonotype: One base away lies a much larger clone, so this may be a sequencing read error. The chain links TRBV20-1 to TRBJ2-7; 10 nucleotides align to TRBD1. J was trimmed by 2 bases and V by 1 base; bases with no gene match: 2. Germline lookup yields CDR1 DFQATT and CDR2 SNEGSKA (reference sequence). The CDR3 is 14 residues long. The CDR3: CSARGDRGAYEQYF. In DNA form, the CDR3 reads TGCAGTGCTAGAGGGGACAGGGGCGCCTACGAGCAGTACTTC.

With regard to this clonotype: A much more abundant neighbour one base away suggests this may be a read error. The V and J genes are TRBV28 and TRBJ1-6; 7 positions agree with TRBD1. With V trimmed by 2 bases and J by 14 bases, 9 bases remained unmatched. CDR3 length: 14 amino acids. Per germline, CDR1 MDHEN and CDR2 SYDVKM. CDR3 protein: CASSLRDSRLSLHF. Written as DNA, the CDR3 is TGTGCCAGCAGTTTACGGGACAGTAGACTGTCCCTCCACTTT.

The rearrangement joins TRBV11-2 to TRBJ2-1; 9 positions match TRBD2. The CDR3 extends over 21 amino acids. The V gene end was trimmed by 5 bases and the J gene end by 9 bases; junction bases not matched to a gene: 29. CDR1 and CDR2 (germline): SGHAT, FQNNGV. The chain's CDR3 is CASSDLARSLGSSGRNGEQFF. The DNA of the CDR3 is TGTGCCAGCAGCGACCTAGCCCGTTCATTAGGTAGTAGCGGGAGAAATGGTGAGCAGTTCTTC.

This clonotype was recorded many times. This chain joins TRBV5-1 and TRBJ2-3; 7 nucleotides agree with TRBD1. Looked up from germline, CDR1 is SGHRS and CDR2 is YFSETQ. V lost 2 bases to trimming and J lost 3 bases; unmatched junction nucleotides: 3. This CDR3 has 14 residues. The CDR3 loop reads CASSFGDSTDTQYF. In DNA form, the CDR3 reads TGCGCCAGCAGCTTTGGGGACAGTACAGATACGCAGTATTTT.

This sequence joins TRBV7-6 and TRBJ1-6; 9 positions match TRBD1. Germline assignment: CDR1 SGHVS and CDR2 FNYEAQ. The ends lost 0 bases at V and 9 bases at J; junction bases unmatched: 9. CDR3 length: 17 amino acids. DNA for the CDR3: TGTGCCAGCAGCTTAGCTACCGGGACAGGGCTTTCTTCACCCCTCCACTTT. Protein product: CASSLATGTGLSSPLHF.

This clonotype was seen a handful of times. A much larger clonotype is one base distant, so this may be a read error. V and J are TRBV29-1 and TRBJ2-3, with TRBD1 as a possible D gene (5 bases). V was shortened by 4 bases and J by 5 bases, with 13 bases between the two germline ends. The CDR3 has 13 residues. Germline V gene sequence: CDR1 SQVTM, CDR2 ANQGSEA. CDR3 loop: CSVGGREIDTQYF. The CDR3 DNA follows: TGCAGCGTTGGAGGCAGGGAAATAGATACGCAGTATTTT.

This clonotype is a singleton in its sample. The gene calls are TRBV7-9 and TRBJ2-1; D is unresolved. This CDR3 is built from 13 residues. V shed 5 bases and J shed 7 bases, with 12 bases lying between them. Germline CDR1 SEHNR, CDR2 FQNEAQ (reference sequence). The CDR3 here is CASSVSLLNEQFF. The CDR3 nucleotides read TGTGCCAGCAGCGTAAGCTTGTTAAATGAGCAGTTCTTC.

The CDR3 nucleotides are TGTGCCAGCACCACTGGGAGGGTCACTGTCTCTGGGGCCAACGTCCTGACTTTC. This sequence encodes CASTTGRVTVSGANVLTF. This rearrangement joins TRBV6-1 to TRBJ2-6, with 7 nucleotides matching TRBD2. V lost 7 bases and J lost 0; bases outside the gene matches: 12. The CDR3 has 18 amino acids. The germline V gene encodes CDR1 MNHNS and CDR2 SASEGT.

The chain employs TRBV6-6 and TRBJ2-1; no clear D. There are 11 residues in the CDR3. CDR1 and CDR2 (germline): MNHNY, SVGAGI (reference sequence). Between the trimmed V and J ends, which lost 8 bases and 10 bases, there was a span of 12 bases. The CDR3: CASRKGYEQFF. The CDR3 nucleotides are TGTGCCAGCCGAAAAGGCTACGAGCAGTTCTTC.

The chain employs TRBV28 and TRBJ1-4; D unresolved. The ends were cut back, 6 bases at V and 5 bases at J, with 7 bases in the middle. From germline, CDR1 is MDHEN and CDR2 SYDVKM. CDR3 length: 12 amino acids. This CDR3 reads CASSYPNEKLFF. CDR3 nucleotides: TGTGCCAGCAGCTACCCCAATGAAAAACTGTTTTTT.

Ten or more counts support this clonotype. The J gene is TRBJ2-5, the V gene TRBV20-1; possibly TRBD2 for D (5 bases). The germline V gene encodes CDR1 DFQATT and CDR2 SNEGSKA (reference sequence). This CDR3 is built from 12 residues. Trimming pared 3 bases from V and 5 bases from J, leaving 10 bases between. The CDR3 sequence: CSASRGEETQYF. The CDR3 bases are TGCAGTGCTAGCCGGGGAGAGGAGACCCAGTACTTC.

V usage is TRBV6-1 and J usage is TRBJ2-1; no clear D. The CDR3 consists of 17 residues. Trimming removed 6 bases at V and 0 bases at J, with 18 bases between. Germline V gives CDR1 MNHNS, CDR2 SASEGT. The DNA for the CDR3 is TGTGCCAGCAGCGGGCGAGGTTCGGCCAGCTCCTACAATGAGCAGTTCTTC. Protein: CASSGRGSASSYNEQFF.

This rearrangement joins TRBV5-5 to TRBJ2-6; 7 bases line up with TRBD1. The germline CDR1 and CDR2 sequences are SGHKS and YYEKEE (reference sequence). The length of the CDR3 is 17 residues. V lost 4 bases to trimming and J lost 0 bases; unmatched junction nucleotides: 7. CDR3 protein: CASSQDRKISGANVLTF. Written as DNA, the CDR3 is TGTGCCAGCAGCCAGGACAGGAAAATCTCTGGGGCCAACGTCCTGACTTTC. Full variable domain (rest looked up from reference TRBV5-5 and TRBJ2-6): DAGVTQSPTHLIKTRGQQVTLRCSPISGHKSVSWYQQVLGQGPQFIFQYYEKEERGRGNFPDRFSARQFPNYSSELNVNALLLGDSALYLCASSQDRKISGANVLTFGAGSRLTVL.